This entry lists 3 T cell receptor beta chains sequenced from one sample in a study of blood T cell repertoires in COVID-19. Method: immunoSEQ multiplex PCR; TCRdb's copy keeps in-frame clones and lacks some. The table includes 250,000 or so clones, over 90% detected once. The sequenced material came from peripheral blood. These receptors came from a man aged 25-40 years with COVID-19, enrolled during active disease.

This chain uses TRBV6-6 with TRBJ2-7, with D possibly TRBD1 on 5 matching bases. CDR1 is MNHNY, CDR2 SVGAGI, per germline (reference sequence). The V and J ends lost 5 bases and 4 bases respectively, with 9 bases between them. The CDR3 totals 12 residues. CDR3 sequence (DNA): TGTGCCAGCAGTACCGGACAATACGAGCAGTACTTC. This encodes CASSTGQYEQYF.

The chain links TRBV4-2 to TRBJ2-2; 14 bases agree with TRBD2. V lost 5 bases and J lost 4; bases outside the gene matches: 6. Germline assignment: CDR1 LGHNA and CDR2 YNFKEQ. The CDR3 is made up of 17 amino acids. In DNA, the CDR3 is TGTGCCAGCAGCGTACTGACTAGCGGGGGGGCCACCGGGGAGCTGTTTTTT. This translates into CASSVLTSGGATGELFF.

This rearrangement joins TRBV9 to TRBJ2-2; 7 bases line up with TRBD1. The CDR3 extends over 16 amino acids. CDR1 and CDR2 (germline): SGDLS, YYNGEE. The V segment lost 3 bases and the J segment 5 bases; nucleotides outside the gene matches: 10. CDR3: CASSARDSRRTGELFF. The DNA of the CDR3 is TGTGCCAGCAGCGCCCGGGACAGTAGGCGGACCGGGGAGCTGTTTTTT.